A selection of T cell receptor beta chains follows, all from one sample in a study of breast tumors, draining lymph nodes, adjacent tissues. TCRdb itself ran the multiplex PCR reads through MiXCR, one entry per CDR3 protein. The data hold under 250,000 distinct CDR3 sequences, with about 30% observed a single time. What was sequenced was axillary lymph node tissue. The receptors shown here come from a female donor with breast cancer. Some clones in this sample may be carry-over from other donors' samples. CDR3s include the opening cysteine and the closing phenylalanine or tryptophan. Fields, in order: V gene, CDR3 protein.

>TRBV20-1
CNPGVVQETQYF
>TRBV6-2/TRBV6-3
CASSYSPDTQYF
>TRBV20-1
CSAHIPPGEQFF
>TRBV15
CATSREDSYSNQPQHF
>TRBV4-3
CASSQDAETINSPLHF
>TRBV7-2
CASSLVDTQYF
>TRBV3-1
CASSQDWGMGYTF
>TRBV28
CASTVGGVNTEAFF
>TRBV5-1
CASSLTVSGTEAFF
>TRBV7-6
CASSSTMDVGPGNPIYF
>TRBV2
CASSLKLAEEYNEQFF
>TRBV20-1
CSARSGTPETQYF
>TRBV10-2
CASTQGHQNQPQHF
>TRBV6-5
CAGSHSGSLNSPLHF
>TRBV7-2
CASSLVAGGSYEHF